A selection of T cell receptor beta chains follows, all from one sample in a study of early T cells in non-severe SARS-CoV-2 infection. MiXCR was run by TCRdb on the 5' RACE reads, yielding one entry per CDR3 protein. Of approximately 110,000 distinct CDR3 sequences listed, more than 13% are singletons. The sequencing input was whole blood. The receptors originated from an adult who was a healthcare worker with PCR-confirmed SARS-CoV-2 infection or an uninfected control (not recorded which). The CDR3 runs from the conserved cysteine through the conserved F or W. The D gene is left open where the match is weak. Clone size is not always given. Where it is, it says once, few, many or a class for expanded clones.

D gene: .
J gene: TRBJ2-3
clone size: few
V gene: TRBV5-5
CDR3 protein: CASSEGGRRDTQYF
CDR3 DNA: TGTGCCAGCAGTGAGGGGGGCCGTCGAGATACGCAGTATTTT

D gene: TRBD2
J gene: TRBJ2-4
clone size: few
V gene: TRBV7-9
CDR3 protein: CASSSTTSGLAKNIQYF
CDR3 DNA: TGTGCCAGCAGCTCCACGACTAGCGGCTTAGCCAAAAACATTCAGTACTTC

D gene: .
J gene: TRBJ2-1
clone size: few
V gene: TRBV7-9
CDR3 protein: CASSPRGVLGNEQFF
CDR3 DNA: TGTGCCAGCAGCCCCAGGGGGGTACTCGGAAATGAGCAGTTCTTC

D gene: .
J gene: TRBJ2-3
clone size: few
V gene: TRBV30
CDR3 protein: CAWTQGMVLGGTDTQYF
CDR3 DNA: TGTGCCTGGACCCAGGGGATGGTTCTCGGGGGCACAGATACGCAGTATTTT

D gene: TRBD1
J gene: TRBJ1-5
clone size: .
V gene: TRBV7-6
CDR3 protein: CASSFQRQGPDQPQHF
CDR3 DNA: TGTGCCAGCAGCTTCCAGCGACAGGGCCCCGATCAGCCCCAGCATTTT

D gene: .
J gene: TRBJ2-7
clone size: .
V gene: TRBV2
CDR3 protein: CASRNFGAGEQYF
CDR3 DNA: TGTGCCAGCAGGAATTTCGGAGCGGGCGAGCAGTACTTC

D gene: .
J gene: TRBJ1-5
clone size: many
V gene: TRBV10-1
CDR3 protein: CASSESLEGLFNQPQHF
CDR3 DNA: TGCGCCAGCAGTGAGTCGTTGGAGGGTCTTTTCAATCAGCCCCAGCATTTT

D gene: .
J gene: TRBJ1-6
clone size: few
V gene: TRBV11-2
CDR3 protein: CASSFSGFNSPLHF
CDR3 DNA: TGTGCCAGCAGCTTTTCGGGGTTCAATTCACCCCTCCACTTT

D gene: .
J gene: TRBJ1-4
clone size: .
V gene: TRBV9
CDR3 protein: CASSVGPRTLNEKLFF
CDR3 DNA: TGTGCCAGCAGCGTAGGACCACGAACCCTTAATGAAAAACTGTTTTTT

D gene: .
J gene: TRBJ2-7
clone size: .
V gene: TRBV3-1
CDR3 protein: CASGPTYEQYF
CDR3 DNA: TGTGCCAGTGGGCCCACCTACGAGCAGTACTTC

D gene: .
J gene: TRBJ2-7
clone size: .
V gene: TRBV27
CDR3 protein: CASSLRGPLEQYF
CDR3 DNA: TGTGCCAGCAGTTTGCGCGGACCACTCGAGCAGTACTTC

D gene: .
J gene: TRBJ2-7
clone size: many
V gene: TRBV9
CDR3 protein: CASSPTPTPSYEQYF
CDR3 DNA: TGTGCCAGCAGCCCTACCCCAACCCCAAGCTACGAGCAGTACTTC

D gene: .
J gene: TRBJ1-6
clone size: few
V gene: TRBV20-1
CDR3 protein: CSASLGVSPLHF
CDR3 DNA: TGCAGTGCCAGCTTGGGGGTCTCACCCCTCCACTTT

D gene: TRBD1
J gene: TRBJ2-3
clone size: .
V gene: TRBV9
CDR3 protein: CASSPTGTGGTDTQYF
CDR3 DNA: TGTGCCAGCAGCCCCACCGGGACAGGGGGCACAGATACGCAGTATTTT

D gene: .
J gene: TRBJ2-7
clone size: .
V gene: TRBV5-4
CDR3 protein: CASSLEFRNQQYF
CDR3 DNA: TGTGCCAGCAGCTTGGAGTTCCGGAACCAGCAGTACTTC

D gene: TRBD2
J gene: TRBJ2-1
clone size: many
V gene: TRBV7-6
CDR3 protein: CASSSLAGGRLEQFF
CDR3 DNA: TGTGCCAGCAGCTCACTAGCGGGGGGGCGACTTGAGCAGTTCTTC

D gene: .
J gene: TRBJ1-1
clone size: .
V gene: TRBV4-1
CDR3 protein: CASSQENLNTEAFF
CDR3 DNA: TGCGCCAGCAGCCAAGAAAATTTAAACACTGAAGCTTTCTTT

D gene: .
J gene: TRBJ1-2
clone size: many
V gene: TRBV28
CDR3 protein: CASSSPSGTGYGYTF
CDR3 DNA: TGTGCCAGCAGTTCCCCATCGGGGACGGGCTATGGCTACACCTTC

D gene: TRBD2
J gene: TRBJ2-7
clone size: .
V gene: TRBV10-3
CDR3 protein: CAISPRGGGYEQYF
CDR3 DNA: TGTGCCATCAGTCCGCGGGGGGGCGGGTACGAGCAGTACTTC

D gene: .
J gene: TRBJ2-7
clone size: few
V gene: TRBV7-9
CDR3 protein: CASSLAGPYYEQYF
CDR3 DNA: TGTGCCAGCAGCTTAGCAGGGCCCTACTACGAGCAGTACTTC

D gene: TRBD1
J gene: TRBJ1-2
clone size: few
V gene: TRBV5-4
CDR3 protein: CASTSTGAIYGYTF
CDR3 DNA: TGTGCCAGCACCTCGACAGGGGCGATCTATGGCTACACCTTC

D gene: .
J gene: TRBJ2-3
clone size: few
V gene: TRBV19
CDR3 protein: CASQDQDRRTDTQYF
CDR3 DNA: TGTGCCAGTCAGGACCAGGACCGGCGCACAGATACGCAGTATTTT

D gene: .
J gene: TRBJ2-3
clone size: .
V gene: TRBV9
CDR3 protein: CASSEYRVGDTQYF
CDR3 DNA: TGTGCCAGCAGCGAATACAGGGTCGGAGATACGCAGTATTTT

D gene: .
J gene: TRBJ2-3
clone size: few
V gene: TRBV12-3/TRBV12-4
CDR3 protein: CASSFTNTDTQYF
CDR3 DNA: TGTGCCAGCAGTTTTACTAACACAGATACGCAGTATTTT

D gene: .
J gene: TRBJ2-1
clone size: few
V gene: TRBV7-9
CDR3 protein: CASSLSQGGSQNEQFF
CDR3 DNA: TGTGCCAGCAGCTTATCTCAGGGGGGGTCCCAGAATGAGCAGTTCTTC

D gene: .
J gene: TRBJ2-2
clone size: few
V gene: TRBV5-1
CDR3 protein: CASAGGMAGELFF
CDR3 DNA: TGCGCCAGCGCGGGCGGGATGGCCGGGGAGCTGTTTTTT

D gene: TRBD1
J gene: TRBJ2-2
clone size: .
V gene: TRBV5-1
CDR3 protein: CASSLGQGVPGELFF
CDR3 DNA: TGCGCCAGCAGCTTGGGACAGGGGGTCCCCGGGGAGCTGTTTTTT

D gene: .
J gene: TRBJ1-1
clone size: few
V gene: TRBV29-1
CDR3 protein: CSVEVQLNTEAFF
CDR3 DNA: TGCAGCGTTGAAGTCCAACTGAACACTGAAGCTTTCTTT

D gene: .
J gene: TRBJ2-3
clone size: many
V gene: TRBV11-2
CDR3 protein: CASSLAIGQQYF
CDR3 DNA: TGTGCCAGCAGCTTAGCAATCGGACAGCAGTATTTT

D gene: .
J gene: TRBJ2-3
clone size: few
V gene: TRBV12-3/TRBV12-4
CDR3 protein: CASSPGTGTQYF
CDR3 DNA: TGTGCCAGCAGCCCTGGGACCGGTACGCAGTATTTT

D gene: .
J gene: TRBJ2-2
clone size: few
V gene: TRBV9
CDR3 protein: CASSPIQGSTGELFF
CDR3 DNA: TGTGCCAGCAGCCCAATACAGGGTAGCACCGGGGAGCTGTTTTTT

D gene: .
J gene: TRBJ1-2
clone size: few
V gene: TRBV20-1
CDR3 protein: CSAWTQNYGYTF
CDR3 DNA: TGCAGTGCTTGGACACAGAACTATGGCTACACCTTC

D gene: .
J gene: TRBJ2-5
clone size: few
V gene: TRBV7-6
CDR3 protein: CASSLRGSQETQYF
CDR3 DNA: TGTGCCAGCAGTCTCCGGGGGTCCCAAGAGACCCAGTACTTC

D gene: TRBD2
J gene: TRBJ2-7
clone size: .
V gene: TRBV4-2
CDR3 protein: CASSQERAGGSYEQYF
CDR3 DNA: TGTGCCAGCAGCCAGGAAAGAGCGGGGGGCTCCTACGAGCAGTACTTC

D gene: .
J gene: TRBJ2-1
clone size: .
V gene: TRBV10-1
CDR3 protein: CATNHNEQFF
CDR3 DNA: TGCGCCACCAACCACAATGAGCAGTTCTTC

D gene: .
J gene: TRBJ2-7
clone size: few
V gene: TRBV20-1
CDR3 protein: CSARGAEQYF
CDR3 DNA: TGCAGTGCTAGAGGCGCCGAGCAGTACTTC

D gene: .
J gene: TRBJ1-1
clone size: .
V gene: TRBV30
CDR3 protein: CAWSGSQEAEAFF
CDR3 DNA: TGTGCCTGGAGTGGCTCCCAGGAAGCTGAAGCTTTCTTT

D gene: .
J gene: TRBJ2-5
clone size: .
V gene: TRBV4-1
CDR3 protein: CASSPRGGLGETQYF
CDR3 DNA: TGCGCCAGCAGCCCCCGCGGGGGCCTTGGCGAGACCCAGTACTTC

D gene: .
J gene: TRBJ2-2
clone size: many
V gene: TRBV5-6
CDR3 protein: CASSLGRLGAGELFF
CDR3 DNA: TGTGCCAGCAGCTTAGGACGGCTTGGGGCCGGGGAGCTGTTTTTT

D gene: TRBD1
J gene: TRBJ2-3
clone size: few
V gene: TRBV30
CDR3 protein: CAWARDSQVSTDTQYF
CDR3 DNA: TGTGCCTGGGCCAGGGACAGCCAGGTTAGCACAGATACGCAGTATTTT

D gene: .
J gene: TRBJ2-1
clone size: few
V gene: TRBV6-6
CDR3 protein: CASSHQDSDNEQFF
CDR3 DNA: TGTGCCAGCAGCCACCAGGACAGCGACAATGAGCAGTTCTTC

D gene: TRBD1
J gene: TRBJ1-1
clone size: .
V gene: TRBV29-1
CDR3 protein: CSGGPGQGIPEAFF
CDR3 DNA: TGCAGCGGGGGGCCGGGACAGGGCATCCCTGAAGCTTTCTTT

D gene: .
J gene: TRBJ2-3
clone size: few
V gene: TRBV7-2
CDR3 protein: CASSLGQGRYGTDTQYF
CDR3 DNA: TGTGCCAGCAGCTTAGGGCAGGGAAGATATGGGACAGATACGCAGTATTTT

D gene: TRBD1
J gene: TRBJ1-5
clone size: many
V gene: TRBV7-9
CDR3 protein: CASSPPIPTGSDQPQHF
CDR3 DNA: TGTGCCAGCAGCCCCCCCATCCCGACAGGGTCAGATCAGCCCCAGCATTTT

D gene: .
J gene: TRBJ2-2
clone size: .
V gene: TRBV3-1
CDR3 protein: CASSPNGGTGELFF
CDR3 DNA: TGTGCCAGCAGCCCGAATGGGGGAACCGGGGAGCTGTTTTTT

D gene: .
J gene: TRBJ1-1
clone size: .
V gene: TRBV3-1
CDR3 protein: CASSQGRGVMNTEAFF
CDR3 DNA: TGTGCCAGCAGCCAAGGGCGGGGGGTTATGAACACTGAAGCTTTCTTT

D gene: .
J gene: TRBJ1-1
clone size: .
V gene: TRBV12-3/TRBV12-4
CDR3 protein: CASSQGFEAFF
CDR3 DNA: TGTGCCAGCAGTCAGGGATTTGAAGCTTTCTTT

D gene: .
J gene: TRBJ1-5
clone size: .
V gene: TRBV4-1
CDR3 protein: CASSQDWDGKWPQHF
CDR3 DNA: TGCGCCAGCAGCCAAGATTGGGACGGGAAGTGGCCCCAGCATTTT

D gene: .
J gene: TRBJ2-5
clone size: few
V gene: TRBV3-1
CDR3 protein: CASSRAPGVQETQYF
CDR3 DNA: TGTGCCAGCAGCCGAGCCCCCGGGGTCCAAGAGACCCAGTACTTC

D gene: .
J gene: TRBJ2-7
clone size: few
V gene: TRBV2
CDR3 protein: CASRRESSYEQYF
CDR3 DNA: TGTGCCAGCAGAAGGGAAAGTTCCTACGAGCAGTACTTC

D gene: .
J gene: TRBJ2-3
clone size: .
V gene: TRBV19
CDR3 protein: CASNRGSTDTQYF
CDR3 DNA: TGTGCCAGTAATAGGGGGTCCACAGATACGCAGTATTTT

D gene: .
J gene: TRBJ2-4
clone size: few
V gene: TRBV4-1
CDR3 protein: CASSQDTSQGMGIQYF
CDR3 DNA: TGCGCCAGCAGCCAAGATACGTCCCAGGGGATGGGCATTCAGTACTTC